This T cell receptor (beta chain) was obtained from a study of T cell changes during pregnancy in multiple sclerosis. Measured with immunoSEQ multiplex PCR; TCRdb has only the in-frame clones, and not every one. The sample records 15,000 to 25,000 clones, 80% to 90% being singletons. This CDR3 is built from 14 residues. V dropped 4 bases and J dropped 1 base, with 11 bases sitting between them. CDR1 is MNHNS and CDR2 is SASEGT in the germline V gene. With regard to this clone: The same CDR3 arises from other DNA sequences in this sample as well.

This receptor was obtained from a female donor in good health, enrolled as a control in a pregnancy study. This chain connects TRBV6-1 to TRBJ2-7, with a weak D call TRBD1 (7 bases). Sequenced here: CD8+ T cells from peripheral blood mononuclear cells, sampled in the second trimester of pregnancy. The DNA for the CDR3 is TGTGCCAGCAGTGGCAGGGGGGCATCCTACGAGCAGTACTTC. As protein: CASSGRGASYEQYF.